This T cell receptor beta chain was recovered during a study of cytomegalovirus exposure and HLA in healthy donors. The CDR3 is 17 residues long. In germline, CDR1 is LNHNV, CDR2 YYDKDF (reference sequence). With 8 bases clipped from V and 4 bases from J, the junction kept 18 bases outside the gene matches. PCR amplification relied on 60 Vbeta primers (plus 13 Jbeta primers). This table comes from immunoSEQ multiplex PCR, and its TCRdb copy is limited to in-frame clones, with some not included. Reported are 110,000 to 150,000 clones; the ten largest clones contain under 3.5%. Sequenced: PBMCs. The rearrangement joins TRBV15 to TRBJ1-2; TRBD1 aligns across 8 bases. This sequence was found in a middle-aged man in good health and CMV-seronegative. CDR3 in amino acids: CATSPGGGRVGTYGYTF. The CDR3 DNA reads TGTGCCACCTCCCCAGGGGGCGGGAGGGTCGGTACCTATGGCTACACCTTC.